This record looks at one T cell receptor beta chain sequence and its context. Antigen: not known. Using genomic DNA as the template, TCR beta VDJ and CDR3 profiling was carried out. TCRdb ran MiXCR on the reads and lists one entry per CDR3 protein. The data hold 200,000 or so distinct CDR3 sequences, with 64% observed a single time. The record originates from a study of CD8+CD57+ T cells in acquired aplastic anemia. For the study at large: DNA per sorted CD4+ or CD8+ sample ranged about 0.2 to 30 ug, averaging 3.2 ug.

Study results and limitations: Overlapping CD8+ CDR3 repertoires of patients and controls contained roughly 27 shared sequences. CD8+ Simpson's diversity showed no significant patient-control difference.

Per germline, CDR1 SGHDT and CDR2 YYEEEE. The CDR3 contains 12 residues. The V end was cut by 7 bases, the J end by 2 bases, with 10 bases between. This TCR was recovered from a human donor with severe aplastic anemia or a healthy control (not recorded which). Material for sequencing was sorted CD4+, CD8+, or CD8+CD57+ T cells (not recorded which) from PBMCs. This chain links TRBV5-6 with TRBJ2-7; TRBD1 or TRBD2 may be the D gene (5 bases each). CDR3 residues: CASLGRTYEQYF. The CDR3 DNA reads TGTGCCAGCCTGGGACGGACCTACGAGCAGTACTTC. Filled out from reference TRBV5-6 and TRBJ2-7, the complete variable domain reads DAGVTQSPTHLIKTRGQQVTLRCSPKSGHDTVSWYQQALGQGPQFIFQYYEEEERQRGNFPDRFSGHQFPNYSSELNVNALLLGDSALYLCASLGRTYEQYFGPGTRLTVT.